A selection of T cell receptor beta chains follows, all from one sample in a study of T cell repertoires in ileal Crohn's disease. The table came from immunoSEQ multiplex PCR; TCRdb's copy has only in-frame clones and leaves some out. The sample has over 14,000 clones, 60% to 85% seen once; the top ten hold 3.5% to 4.5%. The sequenced sample consisted of ileal tissue. These receptors were obtained from an adult with Crohn's disease. The CDR3 runs from the conserved cysteine through the conserved F or W. Fields, in order: clone size, J gene, V gene, D gene, CDR3 DNA, CDR3 protein. D genes are given only for firm matches. Clone size is not always given. Where it is, it says once, few, many or a class for expanded clones.

clone size: NA
J gene: TRBJ2-5
V gene: TRBV29-1
D gene: NA
CDR3 DNA: TGCAGCGTTGAGTTCGGGGTAAACCAAGAGACCCAGTACTTC
CDR3 protein: CSVEFGVNQETQYF

clone size: NA
J gene: TRBJ2-7
V gene: TRBV23-1
D gene: NA
CDR3 DNA: TGCGCCAGCAGTCAATCAGGGAGGGCTCGGCAGGGGAGCGGCGAGCAGTACTTC
CDR3 protein: CASSQSGRARQGSGEQYF

clone size: NA
J gene: TRBJ2-7
V gene: TRBV7-6
D gene: NA
CDR3 DNA: TGTGCCAGCAGCACTCACAGGGCCTACGAGCAGTACTTC
CDR3 protein: CASSTHRAYEQYF

clone size: NA
J gene: TRBJ2-5
V gene: TRBV5-5
D gene: TRBD1
CDR3 DNA: TGTGCCAGCAGTTATACCGGGACAGATAAAGAGACCCAGTACTTC
CDR3 protein: CASSYTGTDKETQYF

clone size: NA
J gene: TRBJ2-7
V gene: TRBV5-4
D gene: TRBD1
CDR3 DNA: TGTGCCAGCAGGCCAACGAGAGGGACAGGGTGGGGAGAGCAGTACTTC
CDR3 protein: CASRPTRGTGWGEQYF

clone size: NA
J gene: TRBJ2-1
V gene: TRBV28
D gene: NA
CDR3 DNA: TGTGCCACTGTATTTAATGAGCAGTTCTTC
CDR3 protein: CATVFNEQFF

clone size: NA
J gene: TRBJ2-3
V gene: TRBV6-5
D gene: NA
CDR3 DNA: TGTGCCAGCAGTTACGCGGGGTTGGATACGCAGTATTTT
CDR3 protein: CASSYAGLDTQYF

clone size: NA
J gene: TRBJ2-2
V gene: TRBV11-2
D gene: NA
CDR3 DNA: TGTGCCAGCAGCTTAGCCAGAACGAACACCGGGGAGCTGTTTTTT
CDR3 protein: CASSLARTNTGELFF

clone size: NA
J gene: TRBJ2-3
V gene: TRBV5-1
D gene: TRBD2
CDR3 DNA: TGCGCCAGCAGCTTGGCGACTAGCGGGGGCCTCACAGATACGCAGTATTTT
CDR3 protein: CASSLATSGGLTDTQYF

clone size: NA
J gene: TRBJ1-3
V gene: TRBV7-9
D gene: NA
CDR3 DNA: TGTGCCAGCAGCTTATTACGCGACAGACACTCTGGAAACACCATATATTTT
CDR3 protein: CASSLLRDRHSGNTIYF

clone size: once
J gene: TRBJ2-2
V gene: TRBV2
D gene: TRBD1
CDR3 DNA: TGTGCCAGCGGGGGACAGACAAGAAACACCGGGGAGCTGTTTTTT
CDR3 protein: CASGGQTRNTGELFF

clone size: NA
J gene: TRBJ2-4
V gene: TRBV11-2
D gene: TRBD2
CDR3 DNA: TGTGCCAGCAGCTGGGGACTAGCGGGGACCCAAAACATTCAGTACTTC
CDR3 protein: CASSWGLAGTQNIQYF

clone size: NA
J gene: TRBJ1-1
V gene: TRBV5-1
D gene: NA
CDR3 DNA: TGCGCCAGCAGCTGGGATGACGGGGGAGGTAACACTGAAGCTTTCTTT
CDR3 protein: CASSWDDGGGNTEAFF

clone size: few
J gene: TRBJ2-7
V gene: TRBV9
D gene: TRBD1
CDR3 DNA: TGTGCCAGCAGCGTAGGACAGGGGGCTTCAGGCCTCTACGAGCAGTACTTC
CDR3 protein: CASSVGQGASGLYEQYF

clone size: NA
J gene: TRBJ2-3
V gene: TRBV2
D gene: NA
CDR3 DNA: TGTGCCAGCAGTGAAGGTGGGGGAGGAGATACGCAGTATTTT
CDR3 protein: CASSEGGGGDTQYF

clone size: once
J gene: TRBJ1-2
V gene: TRBV5-1
D gene: NA
CDR3 DNA: TGCGCCAGCAGCCCCAGTGACAGGAGGTATGGCTACACCTTC
CDR3 protein: CASSPSDRRYGYTF

clone size: once
J gene: TRBJ2-7
V gene: TRBV28
D gene: TRBD1
CDR3 DNA: TGTGCCAGCAGTAACACCGGGACAGTCTCCTACGAGCAGTACTTC
CDR3 protein: CASSNTGTVSYEQYF